Listed here is a single TCR beta chain. Its antigen is not identified. V was clipped by 6 bases and J by 4 bases; unmatched bases: 11. This CDR3 spans 15 amino acids. Germline CDR1 is MNHNY and CDR2 is SVGAGI (reference sequence). The sample comes from a study of OX40 agonist ivuxolimab in advanced cancers. Regarding the study as a whole: Some of the lowest clonal expansion was seen in partial responders at 0.1-3.0 mg/kg.

Profiled with immunoSEQ multiplex PCR; TCRdb holds only in-frame clones, not every one. Of 100,000 or so clones detected, 90% appear once; the ten largest clones hold about 0.31%. This rearrangement joins TRBV6-6 to TRBJ1-2; TRBD1 aligns across 7 bases. The receptor comes from an adult with an advanced solid tumor such as melanoma, head and neck, liver or kidney cancer. The sample was CD4+ or CD8+ T cells sorted from blood, taken in a trial of the OX40 agonist ivuxolimab. The chain's CDR3 is CASRSLPTGSYGYTF. CDR3 sequence (DNA): TGTGCCAGCAGATCCCTCCCGACAGGGTCCTATGGCTACACCTTC.